Detailed here is one TCR beta chain. The sample holds one count of this clone. No cognate antigen has been identified for it. Base qualities are not recorded, but no much larger clone differs from it by a single base. The CDR3 covers 13 residues, taking in both the cysteine and the phenylalanine. The kept DNA is CDR3 alone, 39 bases in frame from the first base. As encoded in the germline V gene, CDR1 is MGHDK while CDR2 is SYGVNS. The V end gives up 6 bases and the J end 6 bases, leaving 6 bases in the junction not matched to a gene. This record belongs to a study of blood T cell repertoires in COVID-19 (TCRdb year 2020). Background for the entire study: Collaborator samples came from the United States, Italy and Spain and covered acute and convalescent phases of COVID-19. A freely available public database, intended as a resource for researchers studying the immune response to SARS-CoV-2, is where the repertoires were released. The material from the prospective study consisted of cDNA or gDNA derived from T cells, B-cell-depleted T cells, or PBMCs. The dataset comprised deeply sampled blood TCRbeta repertoires from subjects exposed to, actively infected with, or recovered from COVID-19. HLA class I and class II types, where available, came from metadata supplied by the sample provider rather than from assay-based typing. Sample metadata almost always included a de-identified subject ID, COVID-19 status, age in years and sex. The samples were drawn from the first 160 participants of the ongoing ImmuneRACE study and from roughly 1,300 subjects provided by 6 global collaborators. Broad study findings and their caveats: The quantity of clinical and demographic metadata differed by source and by participant and was supplied without curation.

Enrolling through a virtual design, the prospective study's participants ranged in age from roughly 18 to 95 years and lived across about two dozen United States geographic areas. To assign participants to cohorts, the prospective study relied on clinical history that participants themselves reported in a screening survey and a study questionnaire. For ImmuneRACE Cohort 3, a participant was defined as recovered based on two consecutive negative NP/OP PCR tests, clearance by a healthcare professional, or resolution of symptoms. Mobile phlebotomists in the prospective study collected whole blood, serum and a nasopharyngeal or oropharyngeal swab from every participant. Participants in the prospective study had the option to provide additional blood draws and questionnaires over a roughly 2-month period. Before DNA extraction, blood samples from the prospective study were shipped at room temperature or frozen.

TCRbeta CDR3 regions were amplified from genomic DNA using the immunoSEQ Assay, a bias-controlled multiplex PCR. Regarding the original processing steps: Within the assay, amplification of reference gene primers was used to estimate how many nucleated cells each sample contained. To quantify the absolute abundance of each unique TCRbeta CDR3 rearrangement, sequence reads were collapsed and filtered. For each sample, productive Simpson clonality was calculated as the square root of Simpson's diversity index across productive rearrangements. TCRdb carries this immuneACCESS record with in-frame sequences only. Its versions omit some clonotypes, under half of them owing to an unresolved V gene in the studies checked, with the rest unexplained. Clonal size and the V and J genes are those of that table, whereas D and trimming came from the DNA. The sample has a few hundred thousand clones on record, around 85% of them singletons. Clones ranked in the top ten supply less than 2.5% of the sample.

The clonotype comes from a man aged 30-40 years who had recovered from COVID-19. Rearrangement joined TRBV25-1 to TRBJ1-2, and 8 bases in between align with TRBD1. The specimen sequenced was PBMCs or T cells enriched from blood (not recorded which). The CDR3 corresponds to CASRGDRLNGYTF. The bases read TGTGCCAGCAGGGGGGACAGGTTAAATGGCTACACCTTC.